This TCR beta chain was identified during a study of blood T cell repertoires in COVID-19 (dated by TCRdb to the early 2020s). A note on the overall study: Samples covering the acute and convalescent phases of COVID-19 were provided by collaborators in the United States, Italy and Spain. The prospective study material was composed of cDNA or gDNA derived from T cells, B-cell-depleted T cells, or PBMCs. Deeply sampled blood TCRbeta repertoires from subjects exposed to, actively infected with, or recovered from COVID-19 were included in the dataset. The repertoires were released in a freely available public database meant as a resource for research on the immune response to SARS-CoV-2. Samples came from the ongoing ImmuneRACE study (first 160 participants) plus 1,254 subjects from 6 global collaborators. Nearly every sample came with metadata listing a de-identified subject ID, COVID-19 status, age in years and sex. Where HLA class I and class II types were available, the types were taken from metadata supplied by the sample provider, not from assay-based typing. Study-level results and caveats: Clinical and demographic metadata were provided uncurated, with the amount varying by source and participant.

Concerning this clone: Its cognate antigen has yet to be identified. No base-level quality is on record; no much larger clone is a single base apart.

V is trimmed back by 4 bases and J by 8 bases, and the junction contains 3 bases that no gene match accounts for. In the germline V gene, CDR1 corresponds to SGHTA and CDR2 to FQGTGA. The CDR3 sequence holds 13 residues, the cysteine and phenylalanine included. Only the CDR3 region is kept as DNA, spanning 39 bases read in frame from base 1. TCRbeta CDR3 regions were amplified from genomic DNA by means of the immunoSEQ Assay, a bias-controlled multiplex PCR. Turning to the authors' computational methods: The number of nucleated cells in each sample was estimated from the amplification of reference gene primers within the assay. To quantify the absolute abundance of each unique TCRbeta CDR3 rearrangement, sequence reads were collapsed and filtered. For each sample, productive Simpson clonality was calculated as the square root of Simpson's diversity index over productive rearrangements. TCRdb re-hosts the immuneACCESS table, in-frame sequences only. Its copies lack some clones; in the studies checked, an unresolved V gene accounts for under half of them, and the cause for the rest is not known. That table furnishes V, J and clone size, whereas the DNA furnished D and trimming. The sample data list about 250,000 clones, and over 75% of these were observed just once. The top ten constitute 4% to 6% of the sample.

In Seattle, one collaborating source enrolled patients while the infection was active and tracked those patients longitudinally over the course of disease. Whole blood was collected in K2EDTA tubes by collaborating institutions according to the institutions' own protocols. Collaborator samples were shipped for TCRbeta analysis as frozen whole blood, isolated PBMCs, or DNA extracted from either sample type. The chain employs TRBV7-3 and TRBJ2-1, and 9 junction bases match TRBD1. The sequence was collected from a man aged 50 to 59 with COVID-19, enrolled during active disease. Sequences were obtained from peripheral blood. The CDR3 region reads CASSYRGLDEQFF. The DNA is as follows: TGTGCCAGCAGCTACAGGGGGCTTGATGAGCAGTTCTTC.